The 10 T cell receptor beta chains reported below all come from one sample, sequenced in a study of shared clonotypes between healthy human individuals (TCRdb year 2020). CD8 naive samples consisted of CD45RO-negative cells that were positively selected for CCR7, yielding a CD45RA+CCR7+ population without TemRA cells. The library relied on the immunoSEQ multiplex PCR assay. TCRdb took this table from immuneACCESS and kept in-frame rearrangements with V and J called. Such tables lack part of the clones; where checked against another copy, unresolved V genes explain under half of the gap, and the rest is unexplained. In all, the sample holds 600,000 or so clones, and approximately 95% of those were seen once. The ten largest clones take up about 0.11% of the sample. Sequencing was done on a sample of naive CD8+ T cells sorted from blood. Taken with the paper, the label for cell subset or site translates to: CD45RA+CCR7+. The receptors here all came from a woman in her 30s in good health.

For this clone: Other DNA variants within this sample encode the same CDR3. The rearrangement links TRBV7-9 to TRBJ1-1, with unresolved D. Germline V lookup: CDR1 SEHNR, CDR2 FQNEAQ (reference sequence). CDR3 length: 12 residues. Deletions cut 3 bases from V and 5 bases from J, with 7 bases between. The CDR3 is CASSFGDTEAFF. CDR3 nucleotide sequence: TGTGCCAGCAGCTTTGGGGATACTGAAGCTTTCTTT.

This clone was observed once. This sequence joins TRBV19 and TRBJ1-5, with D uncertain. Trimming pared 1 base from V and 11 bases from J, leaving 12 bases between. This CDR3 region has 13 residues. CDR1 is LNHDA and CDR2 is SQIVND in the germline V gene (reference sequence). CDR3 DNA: TGTGCCAGTAGTATAGGGGTTCAGAGGACCCAGCATTTT. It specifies CASSIGVQRTQHF.

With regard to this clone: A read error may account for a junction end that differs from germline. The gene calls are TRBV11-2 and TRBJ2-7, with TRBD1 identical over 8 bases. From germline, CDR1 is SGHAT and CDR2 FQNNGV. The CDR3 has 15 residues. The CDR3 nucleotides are TGTGCCAGCAGCCAAAGAACAGGGGGATCCTCCGAGCAGTACTTC. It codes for CASSQRTGGSSEQYF.

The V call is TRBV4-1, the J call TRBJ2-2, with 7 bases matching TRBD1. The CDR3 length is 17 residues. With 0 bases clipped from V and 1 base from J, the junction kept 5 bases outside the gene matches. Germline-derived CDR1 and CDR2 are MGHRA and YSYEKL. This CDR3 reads CASSQDWGTENTGELFF. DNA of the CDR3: TGCGCCAGCAGCCAAGATTGGGGGACAGAGAACACCGGGGAGCTGTTTTTT.

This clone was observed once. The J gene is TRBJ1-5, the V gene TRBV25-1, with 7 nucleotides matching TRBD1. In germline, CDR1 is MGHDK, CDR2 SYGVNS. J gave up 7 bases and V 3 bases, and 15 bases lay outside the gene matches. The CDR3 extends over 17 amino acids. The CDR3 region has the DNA TGTGCCAGCAGTGAGGTGGCTACGACTCTGACAGGGCAGCCCCAGCATTTT. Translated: CASSEVATTLTGQPQHF.

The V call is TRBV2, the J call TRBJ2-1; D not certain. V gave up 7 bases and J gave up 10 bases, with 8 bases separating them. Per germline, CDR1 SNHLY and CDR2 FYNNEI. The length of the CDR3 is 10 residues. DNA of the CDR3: TGTGCCAGCATACCGCGGGAGCAGTTCTTC. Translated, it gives CASIPREQFF.

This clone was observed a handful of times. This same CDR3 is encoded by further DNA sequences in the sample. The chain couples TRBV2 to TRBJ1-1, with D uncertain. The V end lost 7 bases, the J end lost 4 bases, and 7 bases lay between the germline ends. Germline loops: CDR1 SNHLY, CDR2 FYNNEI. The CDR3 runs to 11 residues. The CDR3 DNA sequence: TGTGCCAGCATTTTCGGCACTGAAGCTTTCTTT. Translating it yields CASIFGTEAFF.

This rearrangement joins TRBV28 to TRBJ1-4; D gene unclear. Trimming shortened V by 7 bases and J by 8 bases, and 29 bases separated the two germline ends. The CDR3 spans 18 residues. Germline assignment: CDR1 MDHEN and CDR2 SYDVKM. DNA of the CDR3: TGTGCCAGCACTTACCCAATAGAGGCCCCCGTCGTGGAGGAAAAACTGTTTTTT. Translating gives CASTYPIEAPVVEEKLFF. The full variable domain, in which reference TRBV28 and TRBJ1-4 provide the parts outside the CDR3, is DVKVTQSSRYLVKRTGEKVFLECVQDMDHENMFWYRQDPGLGLRLIYFSYDVKMKEKGDIPEGYSVSREKKERFSLILESASTNQTSMYLCASTYPIEAPVVEEKLFFGSGTQLSVL.

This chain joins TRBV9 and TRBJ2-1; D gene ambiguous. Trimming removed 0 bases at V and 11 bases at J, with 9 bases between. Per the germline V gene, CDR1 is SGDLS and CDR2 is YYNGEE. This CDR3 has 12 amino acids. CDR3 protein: CASSVGRPQQFF. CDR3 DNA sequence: TGTGCCAGCAGCGTAGGTAGACCGCAGCAGTTCTTC.

CDR3 nucleotide sequence: TGTGCCAGCAGCTCTGACATGCGGGGTCTTTCCTACGAGCAGTACTTC. It translates to CASSSDMRGLSYEQYF. The chain is built from TRBV28 and TRBJ2-7, with a weak D call TRBD2 (6 bases). CDR1 MDHEN and CDR2 SYDVKM come from the germline V gene. The CDR3 sequence is 16 residues long. V lost 6 bases and J lost 1, with 19 bases in between.